This TCR beta chain was documented in a study of cytotoxic CD8 clonotypes in ibrutinib-treated CLL. Here immunoSEQ multiplex PCR was the method, and the copy in TCRdb shows in-frame clones only, minus some. The profile covers 60,000 to 95,000 clones, with over 65% appearing a single time and more than 35% taken by the ten largest. Germline values: CDR1 SNHLY, CDR2 FYNNEI. CDR3 length: 14 amino acids. In the case of this clone: This sequence may be a read error, since a much larger clone differs from it by one base.

The sample was PBMCs, taken after 24 months of ibrutinib treatment. The chain joins TRBV2 to TRBJ1-2; D is possibly TRBD1 (6 bases). The origin of this receptor is a human donor with chronic lymphocytic leukemia. Here the CDR3 DNA reads TGTGCCAGCAGTGTTAGGACAGAGACCTATGGCCACACCTTC. Residues: CASSVRTETYGHTF. The variable domain in full, completed from reference TRBV2 and TRBJ1-2, reads EPEVTQTPSHQVTQMGQEVILRCVPISNHLYFYWYRQILGQKVEFLVSFYNNEISEKSEIFDDQFSVERPDGSNFTLKIRSTKLEDSAMYFCASSVRTETYGHTFGSGTRLTVV.